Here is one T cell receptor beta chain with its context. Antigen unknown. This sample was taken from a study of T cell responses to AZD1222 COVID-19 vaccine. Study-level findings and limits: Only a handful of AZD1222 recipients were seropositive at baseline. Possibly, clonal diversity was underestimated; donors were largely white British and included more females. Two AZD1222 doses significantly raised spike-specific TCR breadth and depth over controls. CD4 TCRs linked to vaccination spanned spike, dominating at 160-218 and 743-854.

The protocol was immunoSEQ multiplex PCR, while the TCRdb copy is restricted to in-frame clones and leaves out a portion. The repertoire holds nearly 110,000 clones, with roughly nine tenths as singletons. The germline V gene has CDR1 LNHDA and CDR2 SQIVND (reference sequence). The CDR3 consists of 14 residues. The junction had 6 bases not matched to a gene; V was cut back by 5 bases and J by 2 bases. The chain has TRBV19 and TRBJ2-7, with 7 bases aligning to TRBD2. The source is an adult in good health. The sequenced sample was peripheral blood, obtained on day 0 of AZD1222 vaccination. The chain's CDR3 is CASSPFGLAYEQYF. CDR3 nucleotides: TGTGCCAGTAGTCCTTTCGGACTAGCCTACGAGCAGTACTTC.